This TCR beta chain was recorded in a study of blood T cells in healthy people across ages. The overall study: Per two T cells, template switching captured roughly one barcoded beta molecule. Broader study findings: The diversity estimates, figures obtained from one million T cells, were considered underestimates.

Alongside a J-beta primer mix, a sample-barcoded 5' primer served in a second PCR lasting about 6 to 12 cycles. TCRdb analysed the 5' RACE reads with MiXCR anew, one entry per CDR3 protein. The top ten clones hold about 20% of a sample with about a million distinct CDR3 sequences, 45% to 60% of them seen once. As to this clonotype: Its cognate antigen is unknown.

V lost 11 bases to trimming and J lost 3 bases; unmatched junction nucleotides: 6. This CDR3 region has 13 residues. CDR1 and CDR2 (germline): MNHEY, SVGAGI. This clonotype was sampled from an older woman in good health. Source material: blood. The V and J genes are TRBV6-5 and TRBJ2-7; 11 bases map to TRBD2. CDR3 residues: CASTSGRGYEQYF. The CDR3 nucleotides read TGTGCCTCTACTAGCGGGAGAGGCTACGAGCAGTACTTC.